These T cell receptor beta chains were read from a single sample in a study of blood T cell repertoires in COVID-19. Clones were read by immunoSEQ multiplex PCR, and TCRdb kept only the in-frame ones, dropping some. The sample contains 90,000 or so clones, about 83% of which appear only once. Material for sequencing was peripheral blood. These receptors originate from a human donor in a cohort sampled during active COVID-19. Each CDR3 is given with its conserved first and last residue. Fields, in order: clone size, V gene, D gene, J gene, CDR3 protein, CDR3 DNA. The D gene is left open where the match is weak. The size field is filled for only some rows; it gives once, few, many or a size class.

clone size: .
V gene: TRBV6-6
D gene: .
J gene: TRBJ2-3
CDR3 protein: CASTQGPDTQYF
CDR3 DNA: TGTGCCAGCACCCAGGGGCCAGATACGCAGTATTTT

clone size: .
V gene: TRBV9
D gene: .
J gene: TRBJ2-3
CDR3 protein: CASSPPGPGDTQYF
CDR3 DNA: TGTGCCAGCAGCCCCCCGGGCCCGGGGGATACGCAGTATTTT

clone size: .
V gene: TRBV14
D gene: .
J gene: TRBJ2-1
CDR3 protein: CASSPPGTQTRNEQFF
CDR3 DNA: TGTGCCAGCAGCCCCCCCGGGACTCAAACAAGGAATGAGCAGTTCTTC

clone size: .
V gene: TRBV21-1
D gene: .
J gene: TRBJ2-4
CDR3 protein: CASSKARLGRTLAKNIQYF
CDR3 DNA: TGTGCCAGCAGCAAAGCGCGATTAGGTAGGACTTTAGCCAAAAACATTCAGTACTTC

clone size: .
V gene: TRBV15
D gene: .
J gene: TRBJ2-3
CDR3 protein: CATRDQGSTDTQYF
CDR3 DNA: TGTGCCACCAGAGACCAGGGCAGCACAGATACGCAGTATTTT

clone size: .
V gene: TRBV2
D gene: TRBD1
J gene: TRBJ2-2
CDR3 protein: CASSRHRGQGTGELFF
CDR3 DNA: TGTGCCAGCAGTCGACACAGGGGGCAAGGCACCGGGGAGCTGTTTTTT

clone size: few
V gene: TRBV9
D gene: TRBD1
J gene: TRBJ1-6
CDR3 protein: CASSASPTGQGNSPLHF
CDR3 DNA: TGTGCCAGCAGCGCCTCACCGACGGGACAGGGGAATTCACCCCTCCACTTT

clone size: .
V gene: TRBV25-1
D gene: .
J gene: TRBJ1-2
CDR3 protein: CASSLYGDSLRGYTF
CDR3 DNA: TGTGCCAGCAGTCTCTATGGGGACTCCCTCCGGGGCTACACCTTC

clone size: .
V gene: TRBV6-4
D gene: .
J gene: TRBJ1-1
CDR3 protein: CASGGDTTSGTEAFF
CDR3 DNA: TGTGCCAGCGGGGGGGACACGACTTCTGGGACTGAAGCTTTCTTT

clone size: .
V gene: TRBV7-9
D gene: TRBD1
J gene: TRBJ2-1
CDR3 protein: CASSLSDRGNEQFF
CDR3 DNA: TGTGCCAGCAGCCTCAGTGACAGGGGCAATGAGCAGTTCTTC

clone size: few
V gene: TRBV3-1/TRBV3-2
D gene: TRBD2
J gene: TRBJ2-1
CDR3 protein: CASSGGLASKKQFF
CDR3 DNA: TGTGCCAGCAGTGGGGGACTAGCGTCAAAGAAGCAGTTCTTC

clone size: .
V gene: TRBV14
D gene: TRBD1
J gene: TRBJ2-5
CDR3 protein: CASSQSSWTGGSETQYF
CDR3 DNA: TGTGCCAGCAGCCAATCAAGCTGGACAGGGGGATCAGAGACCCAGTACTTC

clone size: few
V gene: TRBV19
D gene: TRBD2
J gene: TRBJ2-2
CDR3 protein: CASSVRGVLNTGELFF
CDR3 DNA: TGTGCCAGTAGTGTTCGGGGGGTTTTGAACACCGGGGAGCTGTTTTTT

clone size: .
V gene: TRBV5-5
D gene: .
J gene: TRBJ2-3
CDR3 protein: CASSLVVQTDTQYF
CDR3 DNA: TGTGCCAGCAGCTTGGTCGTCCAGACAGATACGCAGTATTTT

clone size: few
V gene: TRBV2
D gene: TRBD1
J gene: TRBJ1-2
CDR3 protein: CASRRGYRGSNYGYTF
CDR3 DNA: TGTGCCAGCAGAAGGGGCTACAGGGGTTCTAACTATGGCTACACCTTC

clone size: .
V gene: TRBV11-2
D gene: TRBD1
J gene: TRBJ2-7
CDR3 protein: CASSSDPTGTASYEQYF
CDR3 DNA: TGTGCCAGCAGTTCAGACCCGACCGGGACAGCTTCCTACGAGCAGTACTTC

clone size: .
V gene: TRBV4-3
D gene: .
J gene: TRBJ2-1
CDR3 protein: CASSQALQTGEQFF
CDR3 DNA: TGCGCCAGCAGCCAGGCATTACAGACAGGTGAGCAGTTCTTC

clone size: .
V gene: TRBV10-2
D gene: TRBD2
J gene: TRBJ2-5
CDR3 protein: CASSVASGAETQYF
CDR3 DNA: TGCGCCAGCAGTGTGGCTAGCGGGGCGGAGACCCAGTACTTC

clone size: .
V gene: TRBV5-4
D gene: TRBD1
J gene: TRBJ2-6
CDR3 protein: CASSSTGAGANVLTF
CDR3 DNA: TGTGCCAGCAGCTCCACAGGGGCTGGGGCCAACGTCCTGACTTTC

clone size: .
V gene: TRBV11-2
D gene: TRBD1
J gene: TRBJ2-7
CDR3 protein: CASSSGQGYSYEQYF
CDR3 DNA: TGTGCCAGCAGCTCTGGACAGGGGTACTCCTACGAGCAGTACTTC

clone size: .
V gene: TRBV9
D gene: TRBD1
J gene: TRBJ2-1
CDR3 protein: CASSAYSGQYNEQFF
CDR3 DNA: TGTGCCAGCAGCGCGTATTCGGGACAGTACAATGAGCAGTTCTTC

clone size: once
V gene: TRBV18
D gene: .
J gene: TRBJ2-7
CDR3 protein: CASSPRDSYEQYF
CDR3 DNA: TGTGCCAGCTCACCGCGCGACTCCTACGAGCAGTACTTC

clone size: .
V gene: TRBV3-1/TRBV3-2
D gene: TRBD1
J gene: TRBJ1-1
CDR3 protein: CASGRTGAGTEAFF
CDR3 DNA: TGTGCCAGCGGGAGGACAGGGGCCGGCACTGAAGCTTTCTTT

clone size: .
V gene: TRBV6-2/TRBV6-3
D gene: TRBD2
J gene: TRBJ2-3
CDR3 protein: CASSPLAGGRTDTQYF
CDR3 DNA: TGTGCCAGCAGTCCGCTAGCGGGGGGGAGGACAGATACGCAGTATTTT

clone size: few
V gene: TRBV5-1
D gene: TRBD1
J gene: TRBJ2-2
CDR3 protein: CASSLVDRGNTGELFF
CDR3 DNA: TGCGCCAGCAGCTTGGTGGACAGGGGAAACACCGGGGAGCTGTTTTTT

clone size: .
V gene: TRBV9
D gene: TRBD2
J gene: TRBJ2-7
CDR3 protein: CASSVGTSGGDEQYF
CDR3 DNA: TGTGCCAGCAGCGTCGGGACTAGCGGGGGCGACGAGCAGTACTTC

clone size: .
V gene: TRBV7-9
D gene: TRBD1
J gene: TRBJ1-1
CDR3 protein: CASSLGQGGIEAFF
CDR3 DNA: TGTGCCAGCAGCCTTGGACAGGGGGGTATCGAAGCTTTCTTT

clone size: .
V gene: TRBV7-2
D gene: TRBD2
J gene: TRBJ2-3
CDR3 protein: CASSPAGAFVDTQYF
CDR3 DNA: TGTGCCAGCAGCCCAGCGGGGGCCTTTGTGGATACGCAGTATTTT

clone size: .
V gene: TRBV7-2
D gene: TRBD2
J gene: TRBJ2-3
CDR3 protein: CASTRSGSEADTQYF
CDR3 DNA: TGTGCCAGCACCCGTAGCGGGAGTGAGGCAGATACGCAGTATTTT

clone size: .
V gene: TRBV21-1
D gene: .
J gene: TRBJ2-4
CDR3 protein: CASSKEMRDNKNIQYF
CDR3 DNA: TGTGCCAGCAGCAAAGAGATGAGGGACAACAAAAACATTCAGTACTTC

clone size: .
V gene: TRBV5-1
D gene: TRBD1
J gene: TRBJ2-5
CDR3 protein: CASSATGGLETQYF
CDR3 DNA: TGCGCCAGCAGCGCGACAGGGGGCTTAGAGACCCAGTACTTC

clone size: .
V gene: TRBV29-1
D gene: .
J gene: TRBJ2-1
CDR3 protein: CSVEDVRVNEQFF
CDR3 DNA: TGCAGCGTTGAAGATGTCAGGGTAAATGAGCAGTTCTTC

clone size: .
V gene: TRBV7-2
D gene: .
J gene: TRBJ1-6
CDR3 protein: CASSSTGSSYNSPLHF
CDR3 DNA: TGTGCCAGCAGCTCAACCGGGAGCTCCTATAATTCACCCCTCCACTTT